Below are 18 T cell receptor beta chains sequenced from a single sample in a study of T cells in Graves' hyperthyroidism and ophthalmopathy. The CDR3 regions of TCR beta were amplified from RNA transcripts. When the TCR CDR3 underwent first-round RT-PCR, the HTBI primer set was used. TCRdb ran MiXCR on the multiplex PCR reads and lists one entry per CDR3 protein. The repertoire holds fewer than 650,000 distinct CDR3 sequences, with approximately 15% as singletons. Source material: blood. Receptors were obtained from a woman between 40 and 50 years old with Graves' hyperthyroidism.

This clonotype was found many times. For the CDR3, the DNA is TGCAGTGCTAGGGGGAGGGACTACGGGGAGCAGTTCTTC. Its translation: CSARGRDYGEQFF. V usage is TRBV20-1 and J usage is TRBJ2-1; 7 bases agree with TRBD2. V gave up 3 bases and J gave up 10 bases; unmatched junction bases: 9. The CDR3 covers 13 residues. Germline CDR1 reads DFQATT; CDR2 reads SNEGSKA (reference sequence).

This clonotype was seen ten or more times. V gene TRBV7-9 combines with J gene TRBJ2-5; D perhaps matches TRBD2 (6 bases). Germline V gene data show CDR1 as SEHNR and CDR2 as FQNEAQ (reference sequence). Trimming removed 5 bases at V and 4 bases at J, with 17 bases between. The CDR3 consists of 15 residues. The CDR3 nucleotides read TGTGCCAGCAGCCCTTACCTCGCGGGAAGAGAGACCCAGTACTTC. This sequence encodes CASSPYLAGRETQYF. The whole variable domain, remainder taken from reference TRBV7-9 and TRBJ2-5, is DTGVSQNPRHKITKRGQNVTFRCDPISEHNRLYWYRQTLGQGPEFLTYFQNEAQLEKSRLLSDRFSAERPKGSFSTLEIQRTEQGDSAMYLCASSPYLAGRETQYFGPGTRLLVL.

This clonotype was recorded at least ten times. This chain uses TRBV6-1 with TRBJ2-6; TRBD2 matches 7 bases. There are 15 residues in the CDR3. V was clipped by 3 bases and J by 4 bases; unmatched bases: 3. The germline V gene encodes CDR1 MNHNS and CDR2 SASEGT. CDR3 amino acids: CASSEGGLGANVLTF. The CDR3 region has the DNA TGTGCCAGCAGTGAGGGAGGGCTGGGGGCCAACGTCCTGACTTTC.

This clonotype was counted ten times or more. The J gene is TRBJ1-2, the V gene TRBV12-3 or TRBV12-4, with a weak D call TRBD1 (5 bases). V dropped 5 bases and J dropped 5 bases, with 18 bases sitting between them. The CDR3 totals 15 residues. CDR3 residues: CASSTDWAGNYGYTF. CDR3 DNA: TGTGCCAGCAGTACCGACTGGGCAGGGAATTATGGCTACACCTTC.

The chain uses TRBV4-2 and TRBJ1-5; D is possibly TRBD1 (5 bases). Trimming took 1 base from V and 0 from J, leaving 10 bases between them. This CDR3 is built from 16 residues. CDR1 LGHNA and CDR2 YNFKEQ come from the germline V gene. CDR3 DNA sequence: TGTGCCAGCAGCCAAGTAACGGGGGGTAGCAATCAGCCCCAGCATTTT. Amino acid sequence: CASSQVTGGSNQPQHF.

This clonotype was counted a few times. The chain carries TRBV11-2 and TRBJ2-1, with D unclear. The V and J ends lost 1 base and 9 bases respectively, with 13 bases between them. CDR1 and CDR2 from the germline V gene are SGHAT and FQNNGV. CDR3 size: 14 residues. The CDR3 spells CASSLGSWSSEQFF. The CDR3 DNA sequence: TGTGCCAGCAGCTTAGGCTCGTGGAGTTCTGAGCAGTTCTTC.

The chain employs TRBV27 and TRBJ1-2; 10 nucleotides match TRBD1. The germline gives CDR1 MNHEY, CDR2 SMNVEV (reference sequence). V was clipped by 6 bases and J by 2 bases; unmatched bases: 3. CDR3 length equals 14 residues. CDR3: CASRRTGGNYGYTF. The DNA for the CDR3 is TGTGCCAGCAGGAGGACAGGGGGGAACTATGGCTACACCTTC.

On this clonotype: A much larger clone sits a single nucleotide away, making a read error possible. The rearrangement uses TRBV27 and TRBJ2-3; a possible D gene is TRBD1 (5 bases). Germline V gene lookup returns CDR1 MNHEY and CDR2 SMNVEV (reference sequence). The CDR3 covers 16 residues. DNA for the CDR3: TGTGCCAGCAGTTCCAGGCAGGGCTGGGGCACAGATACGCAGAATTTT. This translates into CASSSRQGWGTDTQNF.

This clonotype has ten or more counts. The chain joins TRBV11-3 to TRBJ2-2, with 7 bases aligning to TRBD1. The J segment lost 0 bases and the V segment lost 5 bases, leaving 3 bases of the junction unmatched. Per the germline V gene, CDR1 is SGHNT and CDR2 is YENEEA. The CDR3 sequence is 15 residues long. The CDR3 bases are TGTGCCAGCAGCAAGGGGGCACCGAACACCGGGGAGCTGTTTTTT. Its protein is CASSKGAPNTGELFF.

This clonotype was recorded at least ten times. The rearrangement uses TRBV3-1 and TRBJ2-1; possibly TRBD1 or TRBD2 for D (5 bases each). CDR1 is LGHDT and CDR2 is YNNKEL in the germline V gene (reference sequence). The CDR3 has 16 amino acids. V lost 0 bases and J 4 bases, leaving 13 bases between the germline ends. The CDR3: CASSQDVSRGYNEQFF. The CDR3 DNA is TGTGCCAGCAGCCAAGATGTTTCGAGGGGATACAATGAGCAGTTCTTC.

Many counts were recorded for this clonotype. V is TRBV2 and J is TRBJ2-5, with D uncertain. Germline V CDR1 and CDR2: SNHLY, FYNNEI. The CDR3 contains 15 residues. Trimming shortened V by 5 bases and J by 1 base, and 14 bases separated the two germline ends. DNA for the CDR3: TGTGCCAGCAGTTCCCTCCCCGGAAGCCAAGAGACCCAGTACTTC. As protein: CASSSLPGSQETQYF.

This clonotype was observed at least ten times. J is TRBJ2-7 and V is TRBV18, with a weak D call TRBD1 (5 bases). This CDR3 has 13 residues. V dropped 4 bases and J dropped 3 bases, with 10 bases sitting between them. From germline, CDR1 is KGHSH and CDR2 LQKENI. The CDR3 nucleotides read TGTGCCAGCTCACTCAGGGCCGTCTACGAGCAGTACTTC. It yields the protein CASSLRAVYEQYF. The whole variable domain, remainder taken from reference TRBV18 and TRBJ2-7, is NAGVMQNPRHLVRRRGQEARLRCSPMKGHSHVYWYRQLPEEGLKFMVYLQKENIIDESGMPKERFSAEFPKEGPSILRIQQVVRGDSAAYFCASSLRAVYEQYFGPGTRLTVT.

This clonotype has at least ten counts. CDR3 coding DNA: TGTGCCAGCTCACCACTTTCAGGCGCAAACACCGGGGAGCTGTTTTTT. It yields the protein CASSPLSGANTGELFF. The chain carries TRBV18 and TRBJ2-2; D unresolved. The germline V gene encodes CDR1 KGHSH and CDR2 LQKENI. The CDR3 totals 16 residues. V dropped 1 base and J dropped 2 bases, with 11 bases sitting between them.

CDR3 in amino acids: CASSQAVNTEAFF. The CDR3 nucleotides read TGTGCCAGCAGCCAAGCAGTGAACACTGAAGCTTTCTTT. The chain uses TRBV14 and TRBJ1-1; D uncertain. The CDR3 totals 13 residues. The ends were cut back, 1 base at V and 0 bases at J, with 3 bases in the middle. The germline CDR1 and CDR2 sequences are SGHDN and FVKESK.

This clonotype was picked up a small number of times. The V and J genes are TRBV29-1 and TRBJ2-2; D is ambiguous. This CDR3 has 13 residues. Trimming took off 4 bases at V and 2 bases at J, with 8 bases between the two ends. Germline CDR1 is SQVTM and CDR2 is ANQGSEA. The CDR3 coding sequence is TGCAGCGTTGTTTTTGATAACACCGGGGAGCTGTTTTTT. This codes for CSVVFDNTGELFF.

V usage is TRBV12-3 or TRBV12-4 and J usage is TRBJ2-7; 7 bases are shared with TRBD2. The CDR3 spans 13 residues. Trimming took 5 bases from V and 3 from J; bases not matched to a gene: 4. CDR3 region: CASSLGTIYEQYF. The DNA of the CDR3 is TGTGCCAGCAGTCTCGGGACTATCTACGAGCAGTACTTC.

The V and J genes are TRBV27 and TRBJ2-7, with unresolved D. The CDR3 is made up of 13 amino acids. V was trimmed by 2 bases and J by 3 bases, leaving 8 bases between them. Germline V gene sequence: CDR1 MNHEY, CDR2 SMNVEV (reference sequence). The CDR3, as DNA: TGTGCCAGCAGTTTAGCCAGAAACTACGAGCAGTACTTC. Translating gives CASSLARNYEQYF.

At least ten counts were recorded for this clonotype. The J gene is TRBJ2-3, the V gene TRBV5-8; no clear D gene. The germline V and J ends were trimmed by 4 bases and 4 bases, with 16 bases remaining between them. CDR3 length: 15 amino acids. Germline V gene data show CDR1 as SGHTS and CDR2 as YDEGEE. CDR3 DNA: TGTGCCAGCAGCACGGCAGTGGCCCGCCCAGATACGCAGTATTTT. Its translation: CASSTAVARPDTQYF.